This is a list of T cell receptor beta chains from one sample in a study of blood T cell repertoires in COVID-19. Only in-frame clones appear in the TCRdb table, and some are missing; sequencing was by immunoSEQ multiplex PCR. The table records about 300,000 clones, about nine tenths of them present only once. Sequencing used peripheral blood. The receptor set was obtained from a woman under 40 with COVID-19, enrolled during active disease. The conserved cysteine and the conserved F or W are not part of the CDR3 here. D genes are given only for firm matches.

CDR3	J	V	D
SVEGGQTYNEQF	TRBJ2-1	TRBV29-1	TRBD1
ASGSRGQGYT	TRBJ1-2	TRBV28	TRBD1
ASSSYSLPNSPLH	TRBJ1-6	TRBV27	NA
ASRPWTGGSGNTIY	TRBJ1-3	TRBV19	TRBD1
AWSADYGYT	TRBJ1-2	TRBV30	NA
ASKGGNTIY	TRBJ1-3	TRBV6-5	NA
ASSEKGAYGYT	TRBJ1-2	TRBV10-1	TRBD1
ASRPGTSRSDTQY	TRBJ2-3	TRBV27	NA
ASSFGGLNYGYT	TRBJ1-2	TRBV27	NA
ASTSGRSYEQY	TRBJ2-7	TRBV28	TRBD2
ASSSGLAGVLYNEQF	TRBJ2-1	TRBV5-1	TRBD2
ASTTTRDRGRSYGYT	TRBJ1-2	TRBV3-1/TRBV3-2	TRBD1
SVAQGQARETQY	TRBJ2-5	TRBV29-1	TRBD1
SVAGGRGYT	TRBJ1-2	TRBV29-1	NA
ASSEARLGLNEKLF	TRBJ1-4	TRBV2	NA
ASSYSSLTYEQY	TRBJ2-7	TRBV6-2/TRBV6-3	NA
ASSGQGTDTQY	TRBJ2-3	TRBV28	NA
ASSQEGGNTEAF	TRBJ1-1	TRBV4-1	NA
ASSSTGLDQPQH	TRBJ1-5	TRBV5-1	TRBD1
ASIQKGQGAVREQF	TRBJ2-1	TRBV7-8	TRBD1
ASSSNPGPTSGEKLF	TRBJ1-4	TRBV5-4	NA
ASQQVRNQPQH	TRBJ1-5	TRBV2	NA
ASMRQGFTDTQY	TRBJ2-3	TRBV19	TRBD1